This entry lists 25 T cell receptor beta chains sequenced from one sample in a study of OX40 agonist ivuxolimab in advanced cancers. Using immunoSEQ multiplex PCR, the repertoire was profiled, and TCRdb retains in-frame clones only, with some absent. The table lists roughly 87,000 clones, about 90% of them singletons, with over 8.5% in the top ten. The material was CD4+ or CD8+ T cells sorted from blood, obtained in a trial of the OX40 agonist ivuxolimab. The source is an adult with an advanced solid tumor such as melanoma, head and neck, liver or kidney cancer.

The rearrangement joins TRBV4-2 to TRBJ2-2, with 13 bases identical to TRBD2. The ends lost 3 bases at V and 7 bases at J; junction bases unmatched: 8. This CDR3 contains 17 residues. The germline gives CDR1 LGHNA, CDR2 YNFKEQ. In DNA, the CDR3 is TGTGCCAGCAGCCACTTCACTAGCGGGGGGGCCGACGGGGAGCTGTTTTTT. Translated, it gives CASSHFTSGGADGELFF.

The chain is built from TRBV27 and TRBJ1-2, with 7 bases fitting TRBD1. Germline trimming cut 5 bases from V and 0 bases from J; bases unmatched to any gene: 3. The V gene's germline CDR1 is MNHEY and CDR2 SMNVEV (reference sequence). This CDR3 has 14 residues. The CDR3 loop is CASSRTGTNYGYTF. The CDR3 DNA reads TGTGCCAGCAGTAGGACAGGTACTAACTATGGCTACACCTTC.

V is TRBV5-6 and J is TRBJ2-2; 9 positions agree with TRBD1. V gave up 1 base and J gave up 6 bases; unmatched junction bases: 7. Germline CDR1 and CDR2: SGHDT and YYEEEE. The CDR3 has 16 residues. CDR3 in DNA: TGTGCCAGCAGCTTGAGGGTTGGACAGGGGTCCGGGGAGCTGTTTTTT. Protein: CASSLRVGQGSGELFF.

The chain recombines TRBV5-4 with TRBJ1-2; D may be TRBD1 (5 bases). The CDR3 extends over 15 amino acids. V shed 6 bases and J shed 5 bases, with 20 bases lying between them. Germline V lookup: CDR1 SGHNT, CDR2 YYREEE (reference sequence). CDR3 sequence reads: CASTLGGAPFYGYTF. CDR3 sequence (DNA): TGTGCCAGCACCCTGGGAGGGGCCCCTTTTTATGGCTACACCTTC.

CDR3 amino acids: CASSLGLAGGLLPDTQYF. CDR3 sequence (DNA): TGTGCCAGCAGCTTAGGACTAGCGGGGGGGCTGTTGCCAGATACGCAGTATTTT. This chain joins TRBV11-2 and TRBJ2-3; 14 bases agree with TRBD2. CDR1 is SGHAT and CDR2 is FQNNGV in the germline V gene. The CDR3 spans 18 residues. V shed 1 base and J 4 bases; nucleotides not matched to a gene: 7.

The chain joins TRBV9 to TRBJ2-2; TRBD1 is a possible D gene (6 bases). The CDR3 has 16 amino acids. Trimming took off 0 bases at V and 2 bases at J, with 11 bases between the two ends. Germline CDR1 is SGDLS and CDR2 is YYNGEE. CDR3 in amino acids: CASSVGPGENTGELFF. Here the CDR3 DNA reads TGTGCCAGCAGCGTAGGGCCAGGGGAAAACACCGGGGAGCTGTTTTTT.

CDR3 nucleotides: TGTGCCAGCAGTTTACAAACCGGCTGGGGCTCCTACAATGAGCAGTTCTTC. This codes for CASSLQTGWGSYNEQFF. V gene TRBV27 combines with J gene TRBJ2-1; D call uncertain. CDR3 length: 17 amino acids. Per the germline V gene, CDR1 is MNHEY and CDR2 is SMNVEV (reference sequence). Trimming removed 2 bases at V and 0 bases at J, with 14 bases between.

The chain links TRBV4-3 to TRBJ1-2, with D maybe TRBD1 (6 bases). The CDR3 is made up of 18 amino acids. Deletions cut 0 bases from V and 0 bases from J, with 17 bases between. Germline V gene data show CDR1 as LGHNA and CDR2 as YSLEER. CDR3 amino acids: CASSQDSPGAEANYGYTF. The CDR3 DNA reads as TGCGCCAGCAGCCAAGATAGTCCGGGGGCAGAAGCTAACTATGGCTACACCTTC.

The gene calls are TRBV7-6 and TRBJ2-2; 9 bases map to TRBD1. With 1 base clipped from V and 6 bases from J, the junction kept 3 bases outside the gene matches. CDR1 SGHVS and CDR2 FNYEAQ come from the germline V gene. There are 15 residues in the CDR3. The CDR3 sequence: CASSLGRQGAGELFF. CDR3 DNA: TGTGCCAGCAGCTTAGGGCGACAGGGGGCCGGGGAGCTGTTTTTT.

This clone was detected only a few times. The gene calls are TRBV27 and TRBJ1-2; the match to TRBD1 covers 11 bases. Per the germline V gene, CDR1 is MNHEY and CDR2 is SMNVEV (reference sequence). The CDR3 is 16 residues long. Trimming removed 6 bases from V and 4 bases from J; junction bases left unmatched: 10. CDR3 loop: CASSPRDRGKSYGYTF. The CDR3 DNA is TGTGCCAGCAGCCCTAGGGACAGGGGGAAAAGCTATGGCTACACCTTC.

The V and J genes are TRBV6-4 and TRBJ1-2; maybe TRBD1 (5 bases). The CDR3 is made up of 15 amino acids. CDR1 and CDR2 (germline): MRHNA, SNTAGT. Between the trimmed V and J ends, which lost 4 bases and 8 bases, there was a span of 20 bases. CDR3 sequence reads: CASSVDSGQVEGYTF. The CDR3 DNA is TGTGCCAGCAGTGTGGACTCCGGACAAGTAGAAGGCTACACCTTC.

Worth noting for this clone: The same CDR3 also results from other DNA sequences found in this sample. The chain combines TRBV9 with TRBJ2-1; a possible D gene is TRBD2 (6 bases). V was clipped by 2 bases and J by 0 bases, with 9 bases between them. CDR1 is SGDLS, CDR2 YYNGEE, per germline. The CDR3 consists of 15 residues. CDR3 in DNA: TGTGCCAGCAGCGTGGGGGGTGCCTCCTACAATGAGCAGTTCTTC. Translating it yields CASSVGGASYNEQFF.

This chain links TRBV5-4 with TRBJ1-3, with 9 bases fitting TRBD1. Looked up from germline, CDR1 is SGHNT and CDR2 is YYREEE (reference sequence). J gave up 1 base and V 3 bases, and 2 bases lay outside the gene matches. The CDR3 loop spans 15 amino acids. The CDR3 sequence: CASSSGQGSGNTIYF. The CDR3 coding sequence is TGTGCCAGCAGCTCGGGACAGGGTTCTGGAAACACCATATATTTT.

The chain combines TRBV6-5 with TRBJ2-7; 7 bases are a match to TRBD2. The germline gives CDR1 MNHEY, CDR2 SVGAGI. The ends lost 0 bases at V and 5 bases at J; junction bases unmatched: 7. This CDR3 region has 15 residues. The CDR3 here is CASSYSLLAGDEQYF. In nucleotides, the CDR3 is TGTGCCAGCAGTTACTCCCTCCTGGCGGGGGACGAGCAGTACTTC.

This chain uses TRBV19 with TRBJ2-7, with D perhaps being TRBD1 or TRBD2 (6 bases each). Trimming took 0 bases from V and 3 from J, leaving 12 bases between them. CDR1 and CDR2 from the germline V gene are LNHDA and SQIVND (reference sequence). This CDR3 contains 15 residues. CDR3 loop: CASSIDPGAYYEQYF. The CDR3 bases are TGTGCCAGTAGTATAGATCCGGGGGCCTACTACGAGCAGTACTTC.

The chain has TRBV10-3 and TRBJ1-1; D gene unclear. Germline CDR1 ENHRY, CDR2 SYGVKD. The CDR3 consists of 14 residues. Trimming took 3 bases from V and 0 from J, leaving 8 bases between them. CDR3 in amino acids: CAISDLDMNTEAFF. CDR3 DNA: TGTGCCATCAGTGACCTAGACATGAACACTGAAGCTTTCTTT.

The chain links TRBV19 to TRBJ1-5; 8 positions agree with TRBD1. J gave up 0 bases and V 0 bases, and 10 bases lay outside the gene matches. This CDR3 contains 19 residues. Germline values: CDR1 LNHDA, CDR2 SQIVND (reference sequence). CDR3 bases: TGTGCCAGTAGTATAGATCCGACAGGGGAGGAGGGTAGCAATCAGCCCCAGCATTTT. Its protein product is CASSIDPTGEEGSNQPQHF.

The chain combines TRBV9 with TRBJ1-1; D is ambiguous. V was shortened by 4 bases and J by 5 bases, with 12 bases between the two germline ends. This CDR3 is built from 13 residues. Germline CDR1 is SGDLS and CDR2 is YYNGEE. The chain's CDR3 is CASSSQTDTEAFF. In DNA, the CDR3 is TGTGCCAGCAGCTCGCAAACGGATACTGAAGCTTTCTTT.

The V call is TRBV6-6, the J call TRBJ2-7, with a possible D match to TRBD1 (5 bases). The CDR3 spans 11 residues. Germline V lookup: CDR1 MNHNY, CDR2 SVGAGI (reference sequence). Trimming took off 6 bases at V and 4 bases at J, with 7 bases between the two ends. The CDR3 sequence is CASRQGYEQYF. CDR3 DNA: TGTGCCAGCAGGCAGGGTTACGAGCAGTACTTC.

The J gene is TRBJ2-1, the V gene TRBV5-1; no clear D gene. Looked up from germline, CDR1 is SGHRS and CDR2 is YFSETQ. The CDR3 is 16 residues long. The V end was cut by 0 bases, the J end by 10 bases, with 20 bases between. This chain's CDR3 is CASSLAVSTPRTEQFF. The CDR3 DNA is TGCGCCAGCAGCTTGGCCGTGTCTACCCCTCGTACGGAGCAGTTCTTC.

This rearrangement joins TRBV27 to TRBJ1-2, with 7 bases fitting TRBD1. With V trimmed by 3 bases and J by 1 base, 5 bases remained unmatched. The CDR3 extends over 15 amino acids. The germline gives CDR1 MNHEY, CDR2 SMNVEV (reference sequence). DNA for the CDR3: TGTGCCAGCAGTTTTGGCAGGGGGGTTAACTATGGCTACACCTTC. The encoded protein is CASSFGRGVNYGYTF.

V is TRBV30 and J is TRBJ2-7, with 9 bases identical to TRBD1. J gave up 7 bases and V 4 bases, and 11 bases lay outside the gene matches. Looked up from germline, CDR1 is GTSNPN and CDR2 is SVGIG (reference sequence). The CDR3 length is 14 residues. The DNA of the CDR3 is TGTGCCTGGACTACCGGGACAGGGTCGGGTGAGCAGTACTTC. This translates into CAWTTGTGSGEQYF.

The rearrangement uses TRBV7-2 and TRBJ2-7, with D unclear. Germline lookup yields CDR1 SGHTA and CDR2 FQGNSA. Trimming cost V 3 bases and J 2 bases, with 14 bases left between them. The CDR3 totals 15 residues. The CDR3 nucleotides are TGTGCCAGCAGCTTGATGGGTGTCAATCCCTACGAGCAGTACTTC. Translating gives CASSLMGVNPYEQYF.

The chain combines TRBV29-1 with TRBJ1-2; TRBD1 is a possible D gene (5 bases). Germline V gene lookup returns CDR1 SQVTM and CDR2 ANQGSEA. The CDR3 loop spans 14 amino acids. V was clipped by 6 bases and J by 0 bases, with 14 bases between them. The CDR3 sequence is CSVQGFATNYGYTF. The CDR3 DNA follows: TGCAGCGTCCAGGGCTTCGCTACTAACTATGGCTACACCTTC.

This rearrangement joins TRBV2 to TRBJ1-5, with 7 nucleotides matching TRBD1. V shed 4 bases, J shed 7 bases, and the junction held 7 bases outside the gene matches. The CDR3 contains 14 residues. Looked up from germline, CDR1 is SNHLY and CDR2 is FYNNEI. CDR3 nucleotides: TGTGCCAGCAGTGGCGACAGGGAGGAACAGCCCCAGCATTTT. Its translation: CASSGDREEQPQHF.